The clone carrying this TCR beta chain was counted once. These data originate in a study of blood T cell repertoires in COVID-19. Looking at the study overall: Some COVID-19 samples were acute and others convalescent; all came from the United States, Italy and Spain. In each case, the material was cDNA or gDNA derived from T cells, B-cell-depleted T cells, or PBMCs.

The V segment lost 5 bases and the J segment 3 bases; nucleotides outside the gene matches: 6. The germline CDR1 and CDR2 sequences are SGHAT and FQNNGV. The CDR3 runs 15 residues. Original methodology: Nucleated cell number was recorded as an estimate derived from reference gene primer amplification. Measured with immunoSEQ multiplex PCR; TCRdb has only the in-frame clones, and not every one. Clone size and V and J calls were adopted from that table, with D and trimming inferred from the DNA. Of over 60,000 clones in the sample, approximately 78% were seen once. The sequenced sample was peripheral blood. This TCR derives from a human donor in a cohort sampled during active COVID-19. The chain joins TRBV11-2 to TRBJ1-4; 7 nucleotides match TRBD1. CDR3 region: CASSLNRGSNEKLFF. CDR3 sequence (DNA): TGTGCCAGCAGCCTCAACAGGGGCTCTAATGAAAAACTGTTTTTT.